The source of this T cell receptor (beta chain) is a study of identical twins. Points from the study as a whole: High-abundance cord blood beta clonotypes had fewer insertions; memory repertoires showed none.

TCRdb used MiXCR to reprocess the 5' RACE reads, holding one entry per CDR3 protein. This sample has fewer than 250,000 distinct CDR3 sequences, with 6% to 8.5% found just once. Germline CDR1 and CDR2: DFQATT and SNEGSKA (reference sequence). The CDR3 is made up of 14 amino acids. Donors were all healthy Caucasians. This clonotype was detected ten times or more. Its antigen is still unknown. One end of the junction fails to match germline, which may point to a read error. Another study also made use of these data, one on yellow fever vaccine responses in identical twins.

This receptor was taken from a young woman in good health. Sequenced: CD8+ T cells sorted from blood. V is TRBV20-1 and J is TRBJ2-7, with 9 bases identical to TRBD2. The DNA for the CDR3 is TGCAGTGCCAGAGGGGTAGCGGGAGTGTACGAGCAGTACTTC. Its translation: CSARGVAGVYEQYF.